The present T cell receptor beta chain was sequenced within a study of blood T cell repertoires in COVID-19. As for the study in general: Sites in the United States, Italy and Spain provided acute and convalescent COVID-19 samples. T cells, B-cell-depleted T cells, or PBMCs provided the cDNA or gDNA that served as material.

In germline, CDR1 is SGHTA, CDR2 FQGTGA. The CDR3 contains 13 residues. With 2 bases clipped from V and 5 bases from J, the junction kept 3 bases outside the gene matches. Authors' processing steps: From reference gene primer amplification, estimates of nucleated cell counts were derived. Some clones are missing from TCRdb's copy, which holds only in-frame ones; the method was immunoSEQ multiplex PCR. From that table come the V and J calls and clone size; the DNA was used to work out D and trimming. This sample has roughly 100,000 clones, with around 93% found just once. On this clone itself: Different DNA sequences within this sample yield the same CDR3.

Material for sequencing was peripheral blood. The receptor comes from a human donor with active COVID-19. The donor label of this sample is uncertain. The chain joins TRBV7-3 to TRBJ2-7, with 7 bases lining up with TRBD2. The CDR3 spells CASSLGGGHEQYF. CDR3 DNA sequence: TGTGCCAGCAGCTTAGGGGGAGGGCACGAGCAGTACTTC. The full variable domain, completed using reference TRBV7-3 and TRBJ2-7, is GAGVSQTPSNKVTEKGKYVELRCDPISGHTALYWYRQSLGQGPEFLIYFQGTGAADDSGLPNDRFFAVRPEGSVSTLKIQRTERGDSAVYLCASSLGGGHEQYFGPGTRLTVT.